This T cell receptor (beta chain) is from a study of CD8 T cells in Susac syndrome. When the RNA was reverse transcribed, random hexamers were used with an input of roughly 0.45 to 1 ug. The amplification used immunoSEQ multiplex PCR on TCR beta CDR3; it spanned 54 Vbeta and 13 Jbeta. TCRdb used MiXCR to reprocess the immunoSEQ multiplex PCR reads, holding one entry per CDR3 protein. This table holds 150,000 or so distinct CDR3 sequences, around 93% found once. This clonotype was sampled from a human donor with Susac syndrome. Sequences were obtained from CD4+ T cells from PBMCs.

The CDR3 region is CSVEGPYEQYF. The CDR3 nucleotides are TGCAGCGTTGAGGGCCCCTACGAGCAGTACTTC. This chain links TRBV29-1 with TRBJ2-7; D uncertain. Trimming removed 3 bases at V and 2 bases at J, with 5 bases between. Germline loops: CDR1 SQVTM, CDR2 ANQGSEA. The CDR3 is 11 amino acids.